The 28 T cell receptor beta chains given below trace back to one sample, sequenced in a study of blood T cell repertoires in COVID-19. Some clones are missing from TCRdb's copy, which holds only in-frame ones; the method was immunoSEQ multiplex PCR. The repertoire holds around 83,000 clones, approximately 90% seen once, with 25% to 30% in the top ten. The sample taken for sequencing was peripheral blood. The receptors come from a man aged 50-60 years with active or convalescent COVID-19.

This clone has just one count. This chain uses TRBV4-3 with TRBJ2-3; 10 bases are a match to TRBD2. Germline V gene lookup returns CDR1 LGHNA and CDR2 YSLEER. The CDR3 length is 16 residues. Trimming took 1 base from V and 2 from J; bases not matched to a gene: 3. CDR3 sequence (DNA): TGCGCCAGCAGCCAAGTAGCGGGGGGCCTCACAGATACGCAGTATTTT. It is translated as CASSQVAGGLTDTQYF.

This chain uses TRBV19 with TRBJ2-1; possibly TRBD2 for D (6 bases). The CDR3 has 14 amino acids. V was pared by 2 bases and J by 5 bases, with 10 bases between. Germline V CDR1 and CDR2: LNHDA, SQIVND (reference sequence). CDR3 nucleotide sequence: TGTGCCAGTAGTATACCCGAGCGGGACAATGAGCAGTTCTTC. This translates into CASSIPERDNEQFF.

This sequence joins TRBV14 and TRBJ1-6, with D possibly being TRBD1 (5 bases). The CDR3 has 16 residues. V gave up 2 bases and J gave up 10 bases, with 18 bases separating them. Germline assignment: CDR1 SGHDN and CDR2 FVKESK. The CDR3 loop is CASSQSTAGKGSPLHF. The CDR3 bases are TGTGCCAGCAGCCAATCGACAGCGGGTAAAGGATCACCCCTCCACTTT.

The chain uses TRBV2 and TRBJ2-3; D gene unclear. The CDR3 length is 11 residues. Germline V gene sequence: CDR1 SNHLY, CDR2 FYNNEI. Trimming removed 2 bases from V and 6 bases from J, with 3 bases in between. The CDR3 bases are TGTGCCAGCAGTGAATCTGATACGCAGTATTTT. Protein: CASSESDTQYF.

This chain joins TRBV3-1 (or the pseudogene TRBV3-2) and TRBJ2-1; TRBD1 is a possible D gene (5 bases). Per the germline V gene, CDR1 is LGHDT and CDR2 is YNNKEL (reference sequence). V lost 0 bases, J lost 5 bases, and 8 bases lay in between. This CDR3 has 14 residues. As DNA, the CDR3 is TGTGCCAGCAGCCAAGATAGGACAAACAATGAGCAGTTCTTC. Protein product: CASSQDRTNNEQFF.

The rearrangement uses TRBV14 and TRBJ2-7; D unclear. V was cut by 4 bases and J by 0 bases, with 7 bases left in between. CDR3 length equals 13 residues. The germline V gene has CDR1 SGHDN and CDR2 FVKESK. The CDR3 nucleotides are TGTGCCAGCAGCCGCGGCAACTCCTACGAGCAGTACTTC. It codes for CASSRGNSYEQYF.

The chain carries TRBV7-2 and TRBJ2-7; a weak D match, TRBD2 (5 bases). The CDR3 has 15 amino acids. Germline CDR1 reads SGHTA; CDR2 reads FQGNSA. V lost 2 bases to trimming and J lost 2 bases, with 13 bases between them. This CDR3 reads CASSLNPSGPYEQYF. The DNA for the CDR3 is TGTGCCAGCAGCTTAAATCCGAGCGGACCCTACGAGCAGTACTTC.

This clone was seen just once. The chain recombines TRBV15 with TRBJ2-3, with 9 bases aligning to TRBD1. Trimming at V came to 0 bases and at J to 4 bases, leaving 2 bases not matched to a gene. Germline values: CDR1 LNHNV, CDR2 YYDKDF (reference sequence). The CDR3 spans 15 residues. The CDR3 bases are TGTGCCACCAGCAGAGAGGGACAGGGTCCAGATACGCAGTATTTT. As protein: CATSREGQGPDTQYF.

This clone came up a few times. This rearrangement joins TRBV2 to TRBJ2-3, with D possibly TRBD2 on 7 matching bases. The CDR3 length is 15 residues. Germline CDR1 is SNHLY and CDR2 is FYNNEI. The ends were cut back, 6 bases at V and 4 bases at J, with 17 bases in the middle. For the CDR3, the DNA is TGTGCCAGCAGCCCTAGGGGGAGGGTTCCAGATACGCAGTATTTT. It codes for CASSPRGRVPDTQYF.

The gene calls are TRBV2 and TRBJ2-7; D may be TRBD1 (6 bases). From germline, CDR1 is SNHLY and CDR2 FYNNEI. The CDR3 has 12 amino acids. V was pared by 7 bases and J by 6 bases, with 13 bases between. DNA for the CDR3: TGTGCCAGCACCGAAACCAGGGGCGAGCAGTACTTC. Translation: CASTETRGEQYF.

This chain joins TRBV28 and TRBJ2-5; 8 bases fit TRBD1. The CDR3 has 16 amino acids. Germline V CDR1 and CDR2: MDHEN, SYDVKM. V shed 3 bases, J shed 5 bases, and the junction held 11 bases outside the gene matches. CDR3 amino acids: CASSFIRTGNEETQYF. In nucleotides, the CDR3 is TGTGCCAGCAGTTTCATTCGGACAGGGAATGAGGAGACCCAGTACTTC.

The V gene is TRBV27, the J gene TRBJ1-4, with 8 bases aligning to TRBD1. Germline V gene lookup returns CDR1 MNHEY and CDR2 SMNVEV (reference sequence). The CDR3 has 18 amino acids. V was pared by 7 bases and J by 1 base, with 14 bases of the junction left unmatched. DNA of the CDR3: TGTGCCAGCAACCCCTACCCTACAGGGGGAGTAACTAATGAAAAACTGTTTTTT. Amino acid sequence: CASNPYPTGGVTNEKLFF.

The chain employs TRBV5-6 and TRBJ2-1; 7 bases line up with TRBD2. The CDR3 totals 18 residues. CDR1 is SGHDT, CDR2 YYEEEE, per germline. Trimming removed 2 bases from V and 5 bases from J; junction bases left unmatched: 16. The CDR3 here is CASSFIPFSGGTHNEQFF. The DNA for the CDR3 is TGTGCCAGCAGCTTCATTCCTTTCTCCGGGGGGACGCACAATGAGCAGTTCTTC.

V and J are TRBV30 and TRBJ2-5, with 7 bases fitting TRBD2. CDR1 and CDR2 (germline): GTSNPN, SVGIG (reference sequence). The ends lost 5 bases at V and 4 bases at J; junction bases unmatched: 4. The CDR3 length is 12 residues. The CDR3, as DNA: TGTGCCTGGGGACTAGATGGAGAGACCCAGTACTTC. This gives the protein CAWGLDGETQYF.

V usage is TRBV4-3 and J usage is TRBJ2-1; 15 nucleotides agree with TRBD2. The CDR3 covers 16 residues. V gave up 5 bases and J gave up 7 bases; unmatched junction bases: 6. Per the germline V gene, CDR1 is LGHNA and CDR2 is YSLEER. CDR3 residues: CASSSRTSGGANEQFF. The CDR3 bases are TGCGCCAGCAGCTCTCGGACTAGCGGGGGGGCGAATGAGCAGTTCTTC.

The chain employs TRBV4-2 and TRBJ2-1; 9 bases match TRBD2. V lost 7 bases, J lost 8 bases, and 6 bases stayed unmatched. Looked up from germline, CDR1 is LGHNA and CDR2 is YNFKEQ. CDR3 length: 13 amino acids. DNA of the CDR3: TGTGCCAGCAACGCGGGAGGGAGGGATGAGCAGTTCTTC. This encodes CASNAGGRDEQFF.

V usage is TRBV2 and J usage is TRBJ1-2; TRBD1 aligns across 10 bases. The CDR3 spans 14 residues. Germline V gene data show CDR1 as SNHLY and CDR2 as FYNNEI. The ends lost 5 bases at V and 7 bases at J; junction bases unmatched: 7. DNA for the CDR3: TGTGCCAGCAGTACGCGGACAGGGGGAGGTGGCTACACCTTC. Protein sequence: CASSTRTGGGGYTF.

This chain joins TRBV5-4 and TRBJ1-1; the match to TRBD1 covers 8 bases. The CDR3 is 15 residues long. The germline gives CDR1 SGHNT, CDR2 YYREEE (reference sequence). J was trimmed by 4 bases and V by 4 bases; bases with no gene match: 9. The CDR3: CASSPEGQGSTEAFF. For the CDR3, the DNA is TGTGCCAGCAGCCCAGAAGGACAGGGTTCCACTGAAGCTTTCTTT.

The genes are TRBV5-1 and TRBJ2-3; D might be TRBD2 (5 bases). This CDR3 is 15 amino acids long. Per the germline V gene, CDR1 is SGHRS and CDR2 is YFSETQ. The germline V and J ends were trimmed by 0 bases and 1 base, with 9 bases remaining between them. In nucleotides, the CDR3 is TGCGCCAGCAGCTTGGTTACCGGGGGCACAGATACGCAGTATTTT. Translation gives CASSLVTGGTDTQYF.

In DNA form, the CDR3 reads TGTGCCAGTAGCGATACAGGGGGCGCGGCCCAGCATTTT. Protein: CASSDTGGAAQHF. The gene calls are TRBV19 and TRBJ1-5; TRBD1 aligns across 9 bases. With 6 bases clipped from V and 11 bases from J, the junction kept 8 bases outside the gene matches. Germline loops: CDR1 LNHDA, CDR2 SQIVND (reference sequence). The CDR3 has 13 amino acids.

This clone was seen a single time. This CDR3 reads CASSLSGRYNEQFF. The CDR3, as DNA: TGTGCCAGCAGCTTGAGCGGGAGATACAATGAGCAGTTCTTC. The chain couples TRBV5-6 to TRBJ2-1, with TRBD2 matching over 8 bases. The CDR3 sequence is 14 residues long. Germline CDR1 reads SGHDT; CDR2 reads YYEEEE. The V gene end was trimmed by 1 base and the J gene end by 4 bases; junction bases not matched to a gene: 1.

Points on this clone: This sample also contains other DNA sequences that code for the same CDR3. The CDR3 DNA is TGCGCCAGCAGCTTGGACAGGGGCAACACTGAAGCTTTCTTT. This encodes CASSLDRGNTEAFF. The V call is TRBV5-1, the J call TRBJ1-1; 7 bases map to TRBD1. The CDR3 spans 14 residues. Germline V gene lookup returns CDR1 SGHRS and CDR2 YFSETQ. V lost 0 bases and J lost 2; bases outside the gene matches: 1.

The V and J genes are TRBV18 and TRBJ2-1; a weak D match, TRBD2 (6 bases). CDR3 length: 12 residues. The V and J ends lost 3 bases and 8 bases respectively, with 8 bases between them. Germline values: CDR1 KGHSH, CDR2 LQKENI. CDR3 residues: CASSPGGHEQFF. CDR3 in DNA: TGTGCCAGCTCACCGGGGGGACATGAGCAGTTCTTC.

This chain links TRBV5-1 with TRBJ2-1, with TRBD1 identical over 7 bases. Germline V gene sequence: CDR1 SGHRS, CDR2 YFSETQ. This CDR3 has 15 amino acids. V was clipped by 3 bases and J by 6 bases; unmatched bases: 9. CDR3 residues: CASSYSLGQTNEQFF. As DNA, the CDR3 is TGCGCCAGCAGCTATTCACTGGGACAGACCAATGAGCAGTTCTTC.

The V and J genes are TRBV6-5 and TRBJ1-5; D possibly corresponds to TRBD1 (6 bases). CDR3 length: 16 residues. V lost 4 bases, J lost 0 bases, and 13 bases lay in between. The germline CDR1 and CDR2 sequences are MNHEY and SVGAGI. The CDR3 protein is CASSSGQSYSNQPQHF. For the CDR3, the DNA is TGTGCCAGCAGTTCCGGACAGAGCTATAGCAATCAGCCCCAGCATTTT.

This sequence joins TRBV5-8 and TRBJ1-4, with 8 bases fitting TRBD1. Germline lookup yields CDR1 SGHTS and CDR2 YDEGEE. The CDR3 length is 17 residues. The trim removed 2 bases at V and 2 bases at J, leaving 8 bases unmatched. CDR3 coding DNA: TGTGCCAGCAGCTTACACCAGGGGGCGGCGACTAATGAAAAACTGTTTTTT. Its protein is CASSLHQGAATNEKLFF.

The rearrangement joins TRBV28 to TRBJ1-6, with D perhaps matching TRBD1 (5 bases). The CDR3 extends over 15 amino acids. Germline CDR1 and CDR2: MDHEN and SYDVKM. Trimming stripped 5 bases from V and 7 bases from J, with 15 bases between. The CDR3 here is CASSTMEGRNSPLHF. CDR3 in DNA: TGTGCCAGCAGTACCATGGAGGGGCGCAATTCACCCCTCCACTTT.

The V and J genes are TRBV10-3 and TRBJ1-5; possible D gene TRBD1, 6 bases. CDR1 and CDR2 (germline): ENHRY, SYGVKD. V gave up 4 bases and J gave up 5 bases, with 9 bases separating them. This CDR3 has 13 residues. CDR3 amino acids: CAISVDSHQPQHF. DNA for the CDR3: TGTGCCATCAGTGTGGACAGCCATCAGCCCCAGCATTTT.